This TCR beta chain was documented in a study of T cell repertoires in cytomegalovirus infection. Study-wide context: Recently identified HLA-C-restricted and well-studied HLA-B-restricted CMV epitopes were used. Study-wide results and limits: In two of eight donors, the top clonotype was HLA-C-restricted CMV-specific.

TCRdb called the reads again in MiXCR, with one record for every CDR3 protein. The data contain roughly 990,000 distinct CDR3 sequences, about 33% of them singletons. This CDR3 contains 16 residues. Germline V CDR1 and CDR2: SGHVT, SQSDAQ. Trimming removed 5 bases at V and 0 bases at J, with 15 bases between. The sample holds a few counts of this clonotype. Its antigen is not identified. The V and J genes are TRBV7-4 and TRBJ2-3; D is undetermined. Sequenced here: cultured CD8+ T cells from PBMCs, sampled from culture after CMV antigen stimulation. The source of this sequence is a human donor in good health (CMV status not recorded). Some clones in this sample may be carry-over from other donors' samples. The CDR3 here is CASSLDFYRSTDTQYF. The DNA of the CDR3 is TGTGCCAGCAGCCTCGACTTCTACAGAAGCACAGATACGCAGTATTTT. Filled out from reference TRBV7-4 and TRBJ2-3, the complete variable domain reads GAGVSQSPRYKVAKRGRDVALRCDSISGHVTLYWYRQTLGQGSEVLTYSQSDAQRDKSGRPSGRFSAERPERSVSTLKIQRTEQGDSAVYLCASSLDFYRSTDTQYFGPGTRLTVL.